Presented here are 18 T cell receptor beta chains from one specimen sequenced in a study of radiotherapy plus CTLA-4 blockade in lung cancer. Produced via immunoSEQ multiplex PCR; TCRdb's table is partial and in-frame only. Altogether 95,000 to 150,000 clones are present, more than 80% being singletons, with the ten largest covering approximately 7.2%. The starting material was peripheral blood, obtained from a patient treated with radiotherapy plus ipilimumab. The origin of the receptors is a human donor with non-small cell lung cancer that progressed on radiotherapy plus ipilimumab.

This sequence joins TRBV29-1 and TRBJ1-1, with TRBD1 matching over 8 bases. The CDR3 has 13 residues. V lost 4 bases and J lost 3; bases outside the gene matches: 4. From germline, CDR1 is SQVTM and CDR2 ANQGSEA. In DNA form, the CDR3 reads TGCAGCGTTGCGGACAGGGTTTACACTGAAGCTTTCTTT. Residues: CSVADRVYTEAFF.

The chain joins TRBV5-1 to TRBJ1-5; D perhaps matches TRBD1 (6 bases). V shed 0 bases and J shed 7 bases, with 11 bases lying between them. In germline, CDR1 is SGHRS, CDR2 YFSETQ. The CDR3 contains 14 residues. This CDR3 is CASSLAGERQPQHF. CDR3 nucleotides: TGCGCCAGCAGCTTGGCAGGGGAGAGGCAGCCCCAGCATTTT. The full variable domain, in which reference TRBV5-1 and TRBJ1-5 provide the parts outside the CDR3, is KAGVTQTPRYLIKTRGQQVTLSCSPISGHRSVSWYQQTPGQGLQFLFEYFSETQRNKGNFPGRFSGRQFSNSRSEMNVSTLELGDSALYLCASSLAGERQPQHFGDGTRLSIL.

The DNA of the CDR3 is TGTGCCAGCAGCCCAACGACCGTGAGCTCCTACGAGCAGTACTTC. It specifies CASSPTTVSSYEQYF. The chain joins TRBV16 to TRBJ2-7; D gene uncertain. The CDR3 is 15 amino acids. The germline gives CDR1 KGHSY, CDR2 FQNENV. The V and J ends lost 4 bases and 0 bases respectively, with 13 bases between them.

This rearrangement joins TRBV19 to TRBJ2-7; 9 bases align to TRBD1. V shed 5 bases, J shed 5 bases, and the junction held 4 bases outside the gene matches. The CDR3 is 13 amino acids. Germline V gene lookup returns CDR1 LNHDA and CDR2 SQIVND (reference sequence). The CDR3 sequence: CASSQTGGNEQYF. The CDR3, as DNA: TGTGCCAGTAGTCAAACAGGGGGCAACGAGCAGTACTTC.

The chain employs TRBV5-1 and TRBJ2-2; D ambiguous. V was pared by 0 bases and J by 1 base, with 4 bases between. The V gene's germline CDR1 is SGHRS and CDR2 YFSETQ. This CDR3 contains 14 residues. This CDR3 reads CASSLGRNTGELFF. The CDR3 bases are TGCGCCAGCAGCTTGGGACGGAACACCGGGGAGCTGTTTTTT. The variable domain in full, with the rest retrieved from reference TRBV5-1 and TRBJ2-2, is KAGVTQTPRYLIKTRGQQVTLSCSPISGHRSVSWYQQTPGQGLQFLFEYFSETQRNKGNFPGRFSGRQFSNSRSEMNVSTLELGDSALYLCASSLGRNTGELFFGEGSRLTVL.

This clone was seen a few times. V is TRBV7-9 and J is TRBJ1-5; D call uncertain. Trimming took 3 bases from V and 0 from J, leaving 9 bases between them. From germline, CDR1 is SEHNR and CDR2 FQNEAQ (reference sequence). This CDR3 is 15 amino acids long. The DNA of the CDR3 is TGTGCCAGCAGCTTGAGGGATAATAGCAATCAGCCCCAGCATTTT. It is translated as CASSLRDNSNQPQHF. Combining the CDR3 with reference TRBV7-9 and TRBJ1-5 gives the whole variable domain DTGVSQNPRHKITKRGQNVTFRCDPISEHNRLYWYRQTLGQGPEFLTYFQNEAQLEKSRLLSDRFSAERPKGSFSTLEIQRTEQGDSAMYLCASSLRDNSNQPQHFGDGTRLSIL.

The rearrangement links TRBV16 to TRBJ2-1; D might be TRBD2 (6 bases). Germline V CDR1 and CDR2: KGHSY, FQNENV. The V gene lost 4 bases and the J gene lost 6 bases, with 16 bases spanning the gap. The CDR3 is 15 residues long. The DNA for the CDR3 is TGTGCCAGCAGCCCCCCGTGGACTAACCTCAATGAGCAGTTCTTC. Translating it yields CASSPPWTNLNEQFF.

CDR3 nucleotides: TGTGCCAGTAGTCTTAGGACTAGCGGGAGTGAGACCCAGTACTTC. It specifies CASSLRTSGSETQYF. The rearrangement links TRBV19 to TRBJ2-5; 13 nucleotides agree with TRBD2. The germline V gene has CDR1 LNHDA and CDR2 SQIVND (reference sequence). This CDR3 region has 15 residues. The V gene end was trimmed by 5 bases and the J gene end by 5 bases; junction bases not matched to a gene: 5.

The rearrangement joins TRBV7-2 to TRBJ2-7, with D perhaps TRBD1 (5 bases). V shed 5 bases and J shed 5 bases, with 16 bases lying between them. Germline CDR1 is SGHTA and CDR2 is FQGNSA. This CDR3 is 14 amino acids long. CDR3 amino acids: CASSPQGSRHEQYF. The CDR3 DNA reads TGTGCCAGCAGCCCTCAGGGCAGTAGGCACGAGCAGTACTTC. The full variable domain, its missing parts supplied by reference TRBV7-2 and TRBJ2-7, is GAGVSQSPSNKVTEKGKDVELRCDPISGHTALYWYRQSLGQGLEFLIYFQGNSAPDKSGLPSDRFSAERTGGSVSTLTIQRTQQEDSAVYLCASSPQGSRHEQYFGPGTRLTVT.

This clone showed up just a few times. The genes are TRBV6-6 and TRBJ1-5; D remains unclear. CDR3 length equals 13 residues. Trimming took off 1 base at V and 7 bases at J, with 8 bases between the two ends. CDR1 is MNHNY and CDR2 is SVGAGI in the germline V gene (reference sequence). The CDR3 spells CASSYYGSQPQHF. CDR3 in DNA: TGTGCCAGCAGTTACTACGGGTCCCAGCCCCAGCATTTT.

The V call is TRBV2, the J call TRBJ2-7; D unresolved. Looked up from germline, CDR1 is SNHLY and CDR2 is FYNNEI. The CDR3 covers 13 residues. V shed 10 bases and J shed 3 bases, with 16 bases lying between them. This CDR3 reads CATRKERIYEQYF. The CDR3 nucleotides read TGTGCCACCCGGAAGGAGAGAATCTACGAGCAGTACTTC. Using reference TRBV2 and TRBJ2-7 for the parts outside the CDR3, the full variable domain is EPEVTQTPSHQVTQMGQEVILRCVPISNHLYFYWYRQILGQKVEFLVSFYNNEISEKSEIFDDQFSVERPDGSNFTLKIRSTKLEDSAMYFCATRKERIYEQYFGPGTRLTVT.

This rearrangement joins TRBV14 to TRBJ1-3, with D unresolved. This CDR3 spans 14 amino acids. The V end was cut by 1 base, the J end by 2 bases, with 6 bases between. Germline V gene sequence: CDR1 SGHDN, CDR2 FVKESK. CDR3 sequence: CASSQVTTGNTIYF. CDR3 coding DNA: TGTGCCAGCAGCCAAGTGACAACTGGAAACACCATATATTTT. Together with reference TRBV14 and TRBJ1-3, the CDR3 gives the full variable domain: EAGVTQFPSHSVIEKGQTVTLRCDPISGHDNLYWYRRVMGKEIKFLLHFVKESKQDESGMPNNRFLAERTGGTYSTLKVQPAELEDSGVYFCASSQVTTGNTIYFGEGSWLTVV.

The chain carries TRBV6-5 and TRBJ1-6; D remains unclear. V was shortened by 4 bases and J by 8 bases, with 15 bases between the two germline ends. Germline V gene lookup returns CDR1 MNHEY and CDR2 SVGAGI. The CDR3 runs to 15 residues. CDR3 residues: CASSSGIFKYSPLHF. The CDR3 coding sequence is TGTGCCAGCAGTTCGGGGATTTTCAAGTATTCACCCCTCCACTTT.

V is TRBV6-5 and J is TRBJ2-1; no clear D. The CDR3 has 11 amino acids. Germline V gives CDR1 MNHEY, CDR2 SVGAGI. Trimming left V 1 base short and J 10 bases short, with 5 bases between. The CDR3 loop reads CASSYLREQFF. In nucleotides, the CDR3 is TGTGCCAGCAGTTACTTGCGAGAGCAGTTCTTC.

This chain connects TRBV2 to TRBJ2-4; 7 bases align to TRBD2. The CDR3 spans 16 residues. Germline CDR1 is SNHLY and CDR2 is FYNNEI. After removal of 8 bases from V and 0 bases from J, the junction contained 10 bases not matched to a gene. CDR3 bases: TGTGCCAGCGCGCGGGACTACGATTTAGCCAAAAACATTCAGTACTTC. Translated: CASARDYDLAKNIQYF.

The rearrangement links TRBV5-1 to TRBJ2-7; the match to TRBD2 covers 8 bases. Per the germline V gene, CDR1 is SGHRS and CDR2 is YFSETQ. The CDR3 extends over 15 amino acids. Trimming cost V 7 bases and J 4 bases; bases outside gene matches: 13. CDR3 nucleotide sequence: TGCGCCAGCGCCCACGACGGGAGGGCCTCTTACGAGCAGTACTTC. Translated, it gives CASAHDGRASYEQYF.

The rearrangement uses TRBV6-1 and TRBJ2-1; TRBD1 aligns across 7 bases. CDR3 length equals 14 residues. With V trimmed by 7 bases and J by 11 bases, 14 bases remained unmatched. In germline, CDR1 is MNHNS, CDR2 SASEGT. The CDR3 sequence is CASTPVSTGAKQFF. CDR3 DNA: TGTGCCAGCACCCCAGTTTCTACAGGGGCAAAGCAGTTCTTC.

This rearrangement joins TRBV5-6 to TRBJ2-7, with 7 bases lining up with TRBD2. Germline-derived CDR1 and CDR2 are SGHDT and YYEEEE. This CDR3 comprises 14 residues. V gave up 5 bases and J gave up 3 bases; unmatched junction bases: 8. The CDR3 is CASRERDWNYEQYF. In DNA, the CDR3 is TGTGCCAGCAGGGAGCGGGACTGGAACTACGAGCAGTACTTC.